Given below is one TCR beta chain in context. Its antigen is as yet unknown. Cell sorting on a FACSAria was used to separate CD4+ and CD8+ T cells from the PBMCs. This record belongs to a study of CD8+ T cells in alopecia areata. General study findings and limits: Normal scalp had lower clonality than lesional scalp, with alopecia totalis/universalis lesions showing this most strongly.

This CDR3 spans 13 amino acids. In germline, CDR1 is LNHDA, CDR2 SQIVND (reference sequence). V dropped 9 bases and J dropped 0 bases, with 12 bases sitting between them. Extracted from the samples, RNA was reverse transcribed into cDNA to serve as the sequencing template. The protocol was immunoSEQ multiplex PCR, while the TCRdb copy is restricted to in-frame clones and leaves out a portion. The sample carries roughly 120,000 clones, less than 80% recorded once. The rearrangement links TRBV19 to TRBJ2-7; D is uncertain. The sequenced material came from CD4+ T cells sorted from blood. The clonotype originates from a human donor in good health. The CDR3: CASASDNSYEQYF. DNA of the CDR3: TGTGCCAGCGCCTCAGACAACTCCTACGAGCAGTACTTC.